This T cell receptor beta chain comes out of a study of shared clonotypes between healthy human individuals (dated by TCRdb to about 2020). For the study in its entirety: A couple of women and a few men aged 18 to 49 years were included in the cohort. To estimate repertoire size and how much clonotypes are shared between individuals, the study performed deep sequencing of blood TCR repertoires from five healthy adults. Different laboratories and diverse techniques were used to prepare libraries and sequence TCR repertoires, to increase sequencing depth and limit assay-specific biases. Between about 0.85 and 8.9 billion PBMCs per donor were obtained by leukapheresis. For each donor, CD4 naive and CD4 memory were each run on three plates, CD8 naive on two plates, and CD8 memory on one plate. Findings and caveats that apply to the study as a whole: Because the study included only a small number of donors, the genetic and exposure-history diversity represented was limited. Pairwise subsampling led to the expectation that sequencing depth would affect the degree of clonotype sharing among donors. Sampling was restricted to blood, and TCR repertoires in tissues likely differ from the TCR repertoires found in blood. Rarefaction of sorted-subset datasets indicated incomplete sequencing despite the large sequencing depth. Across a few donors, around 5% of naive CD4, 3.5% of naive CD8, roughly 2.2% of memory CD4, and approximately 0.4% of memory CD8 clonotypes were shared. Compared with non-shared clonotypes, clonotypes shared by all four sorted-subset donors had higher generation probabilities. Estimated clonotype richness was generally larger for naive than for memory subsets.

From cysteine to phenylalanine, the CDR3 is 15 amino acids long. The entry retains the CDR3 DNA only, 45 bases that are in frame from base 1. The V and J ends are trimmed by 6 bases and 0 bases, leaving 15 bases between them. The germline V gene supplies CDR1 SNHLY and CDR2 FYNNEI. As concerns this clone: Its antigen is unknown. It has no much larger one-base neighbor in the sample; base qualities were not kept.

The donors were healthy, HIV-negative adults who had no recently reported acute infections or vaccinations. Every donor was a Caucasian adult residing in Nashville, Tennessee, USA. CD4+ T cells were enriched by magnetic negative selection; naive cells were then positively selected on CD45RA, and the negative fraction formed the memory subset. Blood was collected by leukapheresis, and PBMCs were isolated by Ficoll-Histopaque density gradient centrifugation and then cryopreserved in liquid nitrogen vapor phase. Purity and quantity of every magnetically sorted T cell population were checked by analytical flow cytometry. Genomic DNA was isolated from every sorted fraction and measured by UV absorbance on a Nanodrop 2000c. Using the deep immunoSEQ assay, TCR CDR3 regions were amplified from genomic DNA by multiplex PCR. Extracted genomic DNA from each cell subset was spread evenly across all wells of several immunoSEQ 96-well plates, with each plate serving as a replicate. For sorted subsets, roughly 190 ng of genomic DNA, equivalent to 30,000 or so T cell genomes, went into each replicate PCR. The purified libraries were quantified using a Qubit 3.0 fluorometer, sized with a Bioanalyzer 2100, and then quantified again using the KAPA Library Quantification kit. A separate single-read 150-cycle Illumina NextSeq 550 flow cell was used to sequence each immunoSEQ 96-well plate. Concerning the study's data processing: The immunoSEQ output contained only junctional sequences without quality scores, so filtering could not match that applied to full-length reads. To assign V/J genes and CDR3, sequences were annotated against IMGT germline references using PyIR, a Python wrapper for IgBLAST v1.9. Reads were removed for weak V/J assignments (E-value above 1e-6), missing CDR3, stop codons, out-of-frame junctions, or ambiguous translated residues. V3J clonotypes were defined by identical inferred V gene, J gene, and CDR3 amino acid sequence. Percentage overlap between repertoires was computed as shared unique clonotypes divided by the size of the smaller repertoire. Richness of each repertoire was evaluated using RTK rarefaction, the Chao1 estimator, and Recon v2.1 estimates of unobserved clonotypes. OLGA was used to compute generation probabilities for all TCRbeta clonotypes that the gDNA method yielded from a handful of donors. TCRdb stores this immuneACCESS table with in-frame sequences only. Part of the clones is absent; in the studies checked, under half of the shortfall reflects unresolved V genes, and no reason is known for the rest. The DNA gave D and trimming, while V, J and clone size come from that table. This sample lists some 2.1 million clones; around 95% were detected once. 0.1% to 0.15% of the sample comes from the top ten.

The source material was naive CD4+ T cells sorted from blood. Explained via the paper, the cell subset or site label denotes: CD45RA+ positively selected. The receptor chain draws on TRBV2 and TRBJ2-7; a weak D assignment points to TRBD2 (5 bases agree). The receptor's source is a man aged 18-30 years in good health. The nucleotide sequence is given as TGTGCCAGCAGAAGGGAGCAGTCGAACTCCTACGAGCAGTACTTC. The encoded protein is CASRREQSNSYEQYF.